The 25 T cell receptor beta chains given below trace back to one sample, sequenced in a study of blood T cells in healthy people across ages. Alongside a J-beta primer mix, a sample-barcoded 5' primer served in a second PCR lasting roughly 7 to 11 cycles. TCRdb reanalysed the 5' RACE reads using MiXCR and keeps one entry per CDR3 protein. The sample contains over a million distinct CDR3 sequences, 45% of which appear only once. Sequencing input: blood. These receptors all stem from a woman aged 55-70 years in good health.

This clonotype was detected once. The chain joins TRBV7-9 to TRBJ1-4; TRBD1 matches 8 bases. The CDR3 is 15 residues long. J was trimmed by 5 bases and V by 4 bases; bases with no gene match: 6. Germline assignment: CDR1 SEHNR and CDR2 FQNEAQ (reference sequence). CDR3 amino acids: CASSSGQGVNEKLFF. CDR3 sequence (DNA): TGTGCCAGCAGCTCCGGACAGGGAGTAAATGAAAAACTGTTTTTT.

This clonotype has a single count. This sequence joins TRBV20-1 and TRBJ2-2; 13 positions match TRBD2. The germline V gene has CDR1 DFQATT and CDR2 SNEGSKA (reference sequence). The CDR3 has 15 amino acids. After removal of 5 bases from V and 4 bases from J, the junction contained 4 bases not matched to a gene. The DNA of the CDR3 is TGCAGTGCTTCCCGGACTAGCGGGAGCACCGGGGAGCTGTTTTTT. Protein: CSASRTSGSTGELFF.

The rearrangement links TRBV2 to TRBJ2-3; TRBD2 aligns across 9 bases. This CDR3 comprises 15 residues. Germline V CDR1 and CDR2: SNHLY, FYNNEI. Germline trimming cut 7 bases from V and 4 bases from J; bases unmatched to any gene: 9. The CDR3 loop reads CASTAVIAGADTQYF. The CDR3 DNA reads TGTGCCAGCACCGCCGTGATAGCGGGAGCAGATACGCAGTATTTT.

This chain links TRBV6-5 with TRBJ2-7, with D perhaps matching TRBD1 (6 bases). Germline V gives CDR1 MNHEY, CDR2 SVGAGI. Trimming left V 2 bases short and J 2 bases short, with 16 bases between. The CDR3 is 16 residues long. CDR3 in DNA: TGTGCCAGCAGTTACACCTTCCAGGGGTCCCCCTACGAGCAGTACTTC. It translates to CASSYTFQGSPYEQYF.

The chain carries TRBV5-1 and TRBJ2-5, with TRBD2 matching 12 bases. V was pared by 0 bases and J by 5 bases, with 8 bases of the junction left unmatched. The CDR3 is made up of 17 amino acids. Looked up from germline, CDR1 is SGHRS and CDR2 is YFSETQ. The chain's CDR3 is CASSLAVVTSGRETQYF. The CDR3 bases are TGCGCCAGCAGCTTGGCTGTCGTTACTAGCGGGAGGGAGACCCAGTACTTC.

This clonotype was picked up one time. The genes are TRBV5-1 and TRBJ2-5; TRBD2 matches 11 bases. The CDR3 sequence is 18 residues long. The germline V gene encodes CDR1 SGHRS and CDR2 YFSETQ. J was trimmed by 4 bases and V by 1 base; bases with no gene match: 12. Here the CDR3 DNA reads TGCGCCAGCAGCTTGCGGACCAAGGCTAGCGGGAGGAGAGAGACCCAGTACTTC. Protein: CASSLRTKASGRRETQYF.

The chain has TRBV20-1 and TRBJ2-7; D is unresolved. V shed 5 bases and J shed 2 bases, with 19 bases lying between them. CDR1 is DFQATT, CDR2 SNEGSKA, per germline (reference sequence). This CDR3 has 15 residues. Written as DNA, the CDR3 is TGCAGTGCTGGGCCGACGGATGGAGAACCCTACGAGCAGTACTTC. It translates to CSAGPTDGEPYEQYF.

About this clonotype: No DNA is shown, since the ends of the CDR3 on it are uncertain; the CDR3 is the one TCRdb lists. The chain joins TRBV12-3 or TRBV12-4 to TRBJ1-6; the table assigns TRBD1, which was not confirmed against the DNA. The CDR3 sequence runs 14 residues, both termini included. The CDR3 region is CASSFGQGNSPPHF.

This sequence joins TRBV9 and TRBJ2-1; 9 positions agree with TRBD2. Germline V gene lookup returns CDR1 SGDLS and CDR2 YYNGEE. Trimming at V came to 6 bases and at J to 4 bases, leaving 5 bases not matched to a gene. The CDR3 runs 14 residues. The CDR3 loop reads CASNAGGPYNEQFF. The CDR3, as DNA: TGTGCCAGCAATGCGGGAGGGCCTTACAATGAGCAGTTCTTC.

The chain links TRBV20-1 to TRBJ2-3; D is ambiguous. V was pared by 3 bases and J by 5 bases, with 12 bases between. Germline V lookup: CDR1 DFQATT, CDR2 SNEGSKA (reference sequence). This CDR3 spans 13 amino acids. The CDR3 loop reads CSARIPREDTQYF. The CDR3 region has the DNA TGCAGTGCTAGGATCCCCAGAGAAGATACGCAGTATTTT.

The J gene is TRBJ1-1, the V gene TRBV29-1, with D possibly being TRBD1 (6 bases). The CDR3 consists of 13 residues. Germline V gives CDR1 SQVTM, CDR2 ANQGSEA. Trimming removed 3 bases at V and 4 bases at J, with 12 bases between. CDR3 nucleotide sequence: TGCAGCGTTGAGGACCAGGGGATCACTGAAGCTTTCTTT. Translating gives CSVEDQGITEAFF.

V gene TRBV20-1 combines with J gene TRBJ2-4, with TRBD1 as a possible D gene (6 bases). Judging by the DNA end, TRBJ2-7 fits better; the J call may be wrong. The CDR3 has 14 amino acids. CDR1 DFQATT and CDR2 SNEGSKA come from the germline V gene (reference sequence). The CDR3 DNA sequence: TGCAGTGCTAGAGACCAGGACAGTCTCTACGAGCAGTACTTC. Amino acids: CSARDQDSLYEQYF.

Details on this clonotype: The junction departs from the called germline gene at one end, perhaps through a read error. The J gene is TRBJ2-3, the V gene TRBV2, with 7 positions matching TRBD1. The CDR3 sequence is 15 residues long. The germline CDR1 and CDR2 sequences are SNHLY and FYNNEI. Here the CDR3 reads CTSSVEDRATDTQYF. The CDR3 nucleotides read TGTACCAGCAGTGTTGAAGACAGGGCGACAGATACGCAGTATTTT.

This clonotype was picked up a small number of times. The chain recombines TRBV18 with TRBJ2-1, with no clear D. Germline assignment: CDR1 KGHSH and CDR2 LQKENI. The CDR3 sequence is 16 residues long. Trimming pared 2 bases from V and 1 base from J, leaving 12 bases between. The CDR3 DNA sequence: TGTGCCAGCTCACCAGGGGTGGCGGATTCCTACAATGAGCAGTTCTTC. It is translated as CASSPGVADSYNEQFF. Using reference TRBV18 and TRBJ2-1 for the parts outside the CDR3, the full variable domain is NAGVMQNPRHLVRRRGQEARLRCSPMKGHSHVYWYRQLPEEGLKFMVYLQKENIIDESGMPKERFSAEFPKEGPSILRIQQVVRGDSAAYFCASSPGVADSYNEQFFGPGTRLTVL.

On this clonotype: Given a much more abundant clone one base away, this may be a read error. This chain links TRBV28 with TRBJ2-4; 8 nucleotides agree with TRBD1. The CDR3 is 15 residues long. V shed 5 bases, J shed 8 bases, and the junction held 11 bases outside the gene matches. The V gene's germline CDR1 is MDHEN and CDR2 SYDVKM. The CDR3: CASSTTGTGHDIQYF. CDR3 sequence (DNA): TGTGCCAGCAGTACTACCGGGACAGGTCATGACATTCAGTACTTC.

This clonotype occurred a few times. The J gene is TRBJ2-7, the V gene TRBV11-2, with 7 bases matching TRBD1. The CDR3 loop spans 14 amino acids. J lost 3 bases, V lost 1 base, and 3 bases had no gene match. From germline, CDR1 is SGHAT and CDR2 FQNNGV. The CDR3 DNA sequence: TGTGCCAGCAGCTTAGGGGGACAGAACTACGAGCAGTACTTC. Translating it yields CASSLGGQNYEQYF.

The CDR3 loop is CASGSLGTQYF. The CDR3 DNA reads TGTGCCAGCGGTTCCCTGGGTACGCAGTATTTT. V is TRBV14 and J is TRBJ2-3; D is uncertain. Per the germline V gene, CDR1 is SGHDN and CDR2 is FVKESK. The germline V and J ends were trimmed by 8 bases and 8 bases, with 11 bases remaining between them. The CDR3 spans 11 residues.

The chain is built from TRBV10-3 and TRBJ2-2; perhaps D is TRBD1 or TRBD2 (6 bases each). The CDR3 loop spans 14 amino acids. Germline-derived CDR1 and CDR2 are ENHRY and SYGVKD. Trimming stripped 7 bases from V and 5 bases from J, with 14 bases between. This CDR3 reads CAINGGPGTGELFF. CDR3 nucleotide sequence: TGTGCCATCAACGGGGGCCCTGGGACCGGGGAGCTGTTTTTT.

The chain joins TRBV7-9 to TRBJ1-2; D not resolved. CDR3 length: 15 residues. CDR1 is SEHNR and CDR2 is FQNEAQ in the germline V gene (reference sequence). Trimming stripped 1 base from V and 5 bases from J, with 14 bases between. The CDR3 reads CASSLDGSSRYGYTF. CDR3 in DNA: TGTGCCAGCAGCTTAGATGGGTCCTCTCGATATGGCTACACCTTC.

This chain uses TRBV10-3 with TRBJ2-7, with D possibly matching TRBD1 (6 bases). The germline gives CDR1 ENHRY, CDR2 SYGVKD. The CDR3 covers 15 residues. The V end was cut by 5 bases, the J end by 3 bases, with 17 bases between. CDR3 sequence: CAISPTGESFYEQYF. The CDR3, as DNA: TGTGCCATCAGTCCGACAGGCGAGAGCTTCTACGAGCAGTACTTC.

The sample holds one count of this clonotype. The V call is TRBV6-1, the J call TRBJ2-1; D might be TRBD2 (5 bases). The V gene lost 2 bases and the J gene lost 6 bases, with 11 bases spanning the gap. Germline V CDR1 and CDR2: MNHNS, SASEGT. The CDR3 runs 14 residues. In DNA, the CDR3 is TGTGCCAGCAGTGAACAGAGAGGGCTCAATGAGCAGTTCTTC. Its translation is CASSEQRGLNEQFF.

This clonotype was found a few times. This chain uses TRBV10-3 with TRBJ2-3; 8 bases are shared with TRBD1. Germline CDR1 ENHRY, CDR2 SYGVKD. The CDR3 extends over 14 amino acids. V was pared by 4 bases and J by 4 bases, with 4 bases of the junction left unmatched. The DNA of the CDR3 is TGTGCCATCAGTGGTCAGGGGGCTGCAGATACGCAGTATTTT. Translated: CAISGQGAADTQYF.

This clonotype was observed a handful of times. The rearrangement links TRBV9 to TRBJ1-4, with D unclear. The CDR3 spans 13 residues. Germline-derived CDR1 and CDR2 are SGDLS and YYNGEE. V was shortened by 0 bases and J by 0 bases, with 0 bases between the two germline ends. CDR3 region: CASSVATNEKLFF. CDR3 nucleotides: TGTGCCAGCAGCGTAGCAACTAATGAAAAACTGTTTTTT.

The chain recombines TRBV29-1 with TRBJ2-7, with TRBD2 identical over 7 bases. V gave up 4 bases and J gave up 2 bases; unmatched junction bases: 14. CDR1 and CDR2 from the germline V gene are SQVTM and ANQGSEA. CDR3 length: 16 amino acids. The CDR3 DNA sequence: TGCAGCGTTGTGCTCCAGGAGGCGGGAGTACCCTACGAGCAGTACTTC. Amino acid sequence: CSVVLQEAGVPYEQYF.

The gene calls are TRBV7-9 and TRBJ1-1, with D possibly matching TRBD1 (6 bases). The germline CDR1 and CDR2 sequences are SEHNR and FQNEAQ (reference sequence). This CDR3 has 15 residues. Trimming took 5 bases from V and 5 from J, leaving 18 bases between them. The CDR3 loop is CASSAWAGASTEAFF. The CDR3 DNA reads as TGTGCCAGCAGCGCGTGGGCAGGGGCCTCGACTGAAGCTTTCTTT.